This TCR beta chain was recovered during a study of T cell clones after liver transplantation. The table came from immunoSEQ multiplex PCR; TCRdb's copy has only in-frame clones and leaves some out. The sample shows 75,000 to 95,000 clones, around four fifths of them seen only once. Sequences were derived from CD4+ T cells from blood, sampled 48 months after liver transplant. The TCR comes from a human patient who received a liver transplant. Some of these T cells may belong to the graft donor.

CDR3 nucleotides: TGCAGTGGGACAGGGAACAATGAGCAGTTCTTC. The encoded protein is CSGTGNNEQFF. The chain employs TRBV20-1 and TRBJ2-1, with 8 bases lining up with TRBD1. V was pared by 7 bases and J by 5 bases, with 1 base of the junction left unmatched. The CDR3 sequence is 11 residues long. Germline loops: CDR1 DFQATT, CDR2 SNEGSKA (reference sequence).